This T cell receptor beta chain was identified during a study of T-cell reconstitution after alpha-beta-depleted transplantation in children. The CDR3 runs 15 residues. Per the germline V gene, CDR1 is DFQATT and CDR2 is SNEGSKA (reference sequence). The J segment lost 9 bases and the V segment lost 1 base, leaving 9 bases of the junction unmatched. In its sample, this clonotype was seen a few times. TCRbeta library construction was performed incorporating unique molecular identifiers. TCRdb ran MiXCR on the PCR reads and lists one entry per CDR3 protein. The table records 600,000 to 700,000 distinct CDR3 sequences, approximately 15% of them present only once.

The sequencing used PBMCs from the stem cell graft donor, collected from the stem cell graft. The chain uses TRBV20-1 and TRBJ2-1; 10 bases line up with TRBD2. The receptor was isolated from a human donor who donated a stem cell graft to a child with acute myeloid leukemia. The CDR3 is CSARVAGGPSTEQFF. In nucleotides, the CDR3 is TGCAGTGCTAGAGTAGCGGGGGGACCGAGTACTGAGCAGTTCTTC.